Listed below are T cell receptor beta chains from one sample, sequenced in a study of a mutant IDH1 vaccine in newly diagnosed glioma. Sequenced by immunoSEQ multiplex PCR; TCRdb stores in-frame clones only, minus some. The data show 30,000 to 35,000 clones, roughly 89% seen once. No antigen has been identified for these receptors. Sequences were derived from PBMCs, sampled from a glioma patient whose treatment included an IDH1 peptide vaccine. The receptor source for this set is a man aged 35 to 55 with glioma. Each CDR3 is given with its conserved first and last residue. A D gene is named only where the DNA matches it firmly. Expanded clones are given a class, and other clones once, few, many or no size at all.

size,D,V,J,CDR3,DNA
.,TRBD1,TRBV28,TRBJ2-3,CASSLGQTDTQYF,TGTGCCAGCAGTTTGGGACAGACAGATACGCAGTATTTT
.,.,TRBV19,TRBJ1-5,CASDSRGQPQHF,TGTGCCAGCGACAGTAGAGGCCAGCCCCAGCATTTT
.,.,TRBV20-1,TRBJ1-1,CSASWSFEAFF,TGCAGTGCTAGTTGGAGCTTTGAAGCTTTCTTT
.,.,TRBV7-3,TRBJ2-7,CASSLTYAGEQYF,TGTGCCAGCAGCTTAACTTACGCCGGCGAGCAGTACTTC
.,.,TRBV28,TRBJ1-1,CASSLRGGNTEAFF,TGTGCCAGCAGTCTACGAGGGGGGAACACTGAAGCTTTCTTT
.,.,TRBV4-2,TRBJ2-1,CASSPAAGVSYNEQFF,TGTGCCAGCAGCCCAGCCGCTGGGGTATCCTACAATGAGCAGTTCTTC
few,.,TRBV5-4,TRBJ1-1,CASSLWGGGTEAFF,TGTGCCAGCAGCTTGTGGGGGGGAGGCACTGAAGCTTTCTTT
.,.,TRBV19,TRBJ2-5,CASSIFASPRRETQYF,TGTGCCAGTAGTATTTTTGCCAGCCCCCGGCGGGAGACCCAGTACTTC
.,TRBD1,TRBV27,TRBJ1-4,CASRPDRGVANEKLFF,TGTGCCAGCAGGCCGGACAGGGGAGTAGCTAATGAAAAACTGTTTTTT
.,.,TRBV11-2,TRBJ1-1,CASSLTGITEAFF,TGTGCCAGCAGCTTAACAGGGATCACTGAAGCTTTCTTT
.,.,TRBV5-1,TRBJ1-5,CASSPRREGGISNQPQHF,TGCGCCAGCAGCCCCAGGCGGGAGGGGGGAATTAGCAATCAGCCCCAGCATTTT
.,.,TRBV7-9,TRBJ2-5,CASSYPTTRGETQYF,TGTGCCAGCAGCTACCCCACGACCCGCGGGGAGACCCAGTACTTC
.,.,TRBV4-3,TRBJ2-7,CASSQWTTAAYEQYF,TGCGCCAGCAGCCAATGGACTACAGCAGCATACGAGCAGTACTTC
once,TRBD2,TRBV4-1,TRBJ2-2,CASSQHEGGRASGRPGELFF,TGCGCCAGCAGCCAACACGAGGGGGGAAGGGCTAGCGGGAGACCCGGGGAGCTGTTTTTT
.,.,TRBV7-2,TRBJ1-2,CASSPRAPRDYGYTF,TGTGCCAGCAGCCCGCGGGCCCCGCGGGACTATGGCTACACCTTC
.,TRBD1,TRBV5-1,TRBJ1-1,CASSASQGNENTEAFF,TGCGCCAGCAGCGCCTCACAGGGGAACGAGAACACTGAAGCTTTCTTT
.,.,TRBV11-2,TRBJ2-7,CASTETPQATYEQYF,TGTGCCAGCACCGAAACGCCTCAGGCGACCTACGAGCAGTACTTC
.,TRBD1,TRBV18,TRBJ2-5,CASSPGQGAETQYF,TGTGCCAGCTCACCGGGACAGGGGGCTGAGACCCAGTACTTC
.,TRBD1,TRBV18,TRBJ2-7,CASSPGTGTYEQYF,TGTGCCAGCTCACCGGGGACAGGAACCTACGAGCAGTACTTC
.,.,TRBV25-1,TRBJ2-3,CASSEYERGTDTQYF,TGTGCCAGCAGTGAATATGAACGGGGCACAGATACGCAGTATTTT
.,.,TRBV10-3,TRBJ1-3,CAISVGLSGNTIYF,TGTGCCATCAGTGTTGGGCTCTCTGGAAACACCATATATTTT
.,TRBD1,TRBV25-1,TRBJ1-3,CASSGSGTARNTIYF,TGTGCCAGCAGTGGGTCCGGGACAGCCCGGAACACCATATATTTT
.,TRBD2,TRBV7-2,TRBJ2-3,CASRAGTSGRAADTQYF,TGTGCCAGCAGGGCCGGGACTAGCGGGAGGGCCGCAGATACGCAGTATTTT
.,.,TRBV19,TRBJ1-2,CASSIDWGDTF,TGTGCCAGTAGTATAGATTGGGGGGACACCTTC
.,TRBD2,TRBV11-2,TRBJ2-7,CASSLGGGYEQYF,TGTGCCAGCAGCTTAGGGGGGGGCTACGAGCAGTACTTC
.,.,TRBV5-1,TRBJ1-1,CASSPYRMNTEAFF,TGCGCCAGCAGCCCCTACAGGATGAACACTGAAGCTTTCTTT
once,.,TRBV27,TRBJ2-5,CASSLTGETQYF,TGTGCCAGCAGTTTAACTGGAGAGACCCAGTACTTC
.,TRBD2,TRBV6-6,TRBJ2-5,CASSQRGVRETQYF,TGTGCCAGCAGCCAGCGGGGGGTCCGTGAGACCCAGTACTTC
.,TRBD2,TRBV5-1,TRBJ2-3,CASSRLAGLTDTQYF,TGCGCCAGCTCCCGACTAGCGGGATTAACAGATACGCAGTATTTT
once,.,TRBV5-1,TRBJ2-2,CASRVTATNTGELFF,TGCGCCAGCAGAGTAACAGCCACGAACACCGGGGAGCTGTTTTTT
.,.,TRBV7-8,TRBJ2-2,CASSLGRNTGELFF,TGTGCCAGCAGCCTGGGACGGAACACCGGGGAGCTGTTTTTT
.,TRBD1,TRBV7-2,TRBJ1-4,CASSLHGTVNEKLFF,TGTGCCAGCAGCTTACACGGGACAGTGAATGAAAAACTGTTTTTT
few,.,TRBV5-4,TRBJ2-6,CASSLFSGANVLTF,TGTGCCAGCAGCTTATTCTCTGGGGCCAACGTCCTGACTTTC
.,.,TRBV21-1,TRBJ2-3,CASSGVRGSTDTQYF,TGTGCCAGCAGCGGGGTCAGAGGGAGCACAGATACGCAGTATTTT
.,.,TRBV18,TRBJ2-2,CASSPVPVGGELFF,TGTGCCAGCTCACCAGTACCTGTTGGCGGGGAGCTGTTTTTT
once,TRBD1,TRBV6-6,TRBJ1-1,CASSYDRGYTEAFF,TGTGCCAGCAGTTACGACAGGGGGTACACTGAAGCTTTCTTT
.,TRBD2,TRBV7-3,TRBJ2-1,CASSLAGAGHNEQFF,TGTGCCAGCAGCTTAGCGGGAGCTGGGCACAATGAGCAGTTCTTC
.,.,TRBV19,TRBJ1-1,CASSWEGQMNTEAFF,TGTGCCAGTAGCTGGGAAGGGCAGATGAACACTGAAGCTTTCTTT
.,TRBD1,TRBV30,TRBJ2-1,CAWSVGTGDNEQFF,TGTGCCTGGAGTGTAGGGACAGGGGACAATGAGCAGTTCTTC
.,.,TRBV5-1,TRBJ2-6,CASGRTGAGANVLTF,TGCGCCAGCGGCCGAACGGGGGCTGGGGCCAACGTCCTGACTTTC
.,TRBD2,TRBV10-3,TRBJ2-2,CAISESASGRARRTGELFF,TGTGCCATCAGTGAGTCGGCTAGCGGGAGGGCCAGAAGAACCGGGGAGCTGTTTTTT
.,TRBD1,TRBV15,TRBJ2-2,CATSRDIRTGDTGELFF,TGTGCCACCAGCAGAGACATTAGGACAGGGGACACCGGGGAGCTGTTTTTT
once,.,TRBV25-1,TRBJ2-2,CASSKGRGTNTGELFF,TGTGCCAGCTCAAAGGGAAGGGGGACGAACACCGGGGAGCTGTTTTTT
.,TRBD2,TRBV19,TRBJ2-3,CASSIGGGLAGGTQYF,TGTGCCAGTAGTATAGGTGGGGGACTAGCGGGAGGTACGCAGTATTTT
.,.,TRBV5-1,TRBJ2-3,CASRQKASADTQYF,TGCGCCAGCAGGCAAAAGGCTAGTGCAGATACGCAGTATTTT
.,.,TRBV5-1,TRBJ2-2,CASTYDSLTGELFF,TGCGCCAGCACCTACGACAGCCTCACCGGGGAGCTGTTTTTT
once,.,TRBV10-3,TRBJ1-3,CAIAPLQGYGNTIYF,TGTGCCATCGCACCCTTACAGGGTTATGGAAACACCATATATTTT
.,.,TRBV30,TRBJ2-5,CAWMSSGWMGTQYF,TGTGCCTGGATGTCTTCAGGGTGGATGGGGACCCAGTACTTC
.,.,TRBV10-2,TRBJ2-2,CASTHTGELFF,TGCGCCAGCACGCACACCGGGGAGCTGTTTTTT
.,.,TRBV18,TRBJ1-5,CASLAEQGQPQHF,TGTGCCAGCTTGGCGGAACAGGGTCAGCCCCAGCATTTT
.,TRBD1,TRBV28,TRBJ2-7,CASRGQPTYEQYF,TGTGCCAGTAGGGGACAGCCCACGTACGAGCAGTACTTC
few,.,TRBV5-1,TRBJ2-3,CASSPGEPSTDTQYF,TGCGCCAGCAGCCCCGGGGAACCGAGCACAGATACGCAGTATTTT
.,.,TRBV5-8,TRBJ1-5,CASSLYSGDGRSWPQHF,TGTGCCAGCAGCTTGTACTCCGGGGACGGACGATCTTGGCCCCAGCATTTT
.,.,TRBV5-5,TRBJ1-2,CASSLAGTENYGYTF,TGTGCCAGCAGCTTGGCCGGGACGGAAAACTATGGCTACACCTTC
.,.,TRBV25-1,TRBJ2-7,CASSEDFTGQYF,TGTGCCAGCAGTGAGGATTTTACAGGGCAGTACTTC
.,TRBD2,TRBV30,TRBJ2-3,CAWSQERGYSTDTQYF,TGTGCCTGGAGTCAGGAGCGGGGGTATAGCACAGATACGCAGTATTTT